This T cell receptor (beta chain) was retrieved from a study of control samples from healthy donors and cancer patients. Germline trimming cut 5 bases from V and 4 bases from J; bases unmatched to any gene: 10. This CDR3 has 15 residues. The germline gives CDR1 KGHSH, CDR2 LQKENI. Generated by immunoSEQ multiplex PCR, the TCRdb table keeps only in-frame clones and is missing some. In the table there are about 160,000 clones, over 95% of which are singletons. The rearrangement links TRBV18 to TRBJ2-5; 7 bases align to TRBD2. This receptor was obtained from a woman in her twenties or thirties in good health. The sample was blood. CDR3 nucleotide sequence: TGTGCCAGCTCAACTGACAGCGGGGTAAGAGAGACCCAGTACTTC. Amino acids: CASSTDSGVRETQYF.